This T cell receptor beta chain was sequenced for a study of blood T cells in healthy people across ages. Points on this clonotype: Its antigen is unidentified.

Study results and caveats: Whereas aged donors had fewer naive CD4+ cells, long-lived donors had more of them and higher diversity. The recorded TCR beta diversity per million T cells decreased in a roughly linear manner with age.

The CDR3 totals 13 residues. Looked up from germline, CDR1 is SNHLY and CDR2 is FYNNEI. V lost 10 bases and J 3 bases, leaving 14 bases between the germline ends. A J-beta primer mix and a sample-barcoded 5' primer were used in a second PCR of about 6 to 12 cycles. Each of the cDNA molecules was tagged by a template-switch adaptor with 12 random nucleotides. TCRdb fed the 5' RACE reads into MiXCR, producing one record per CDR3 protein. The repertoire holds about 570,000 distinct CDR3 sequences, 25% to 30% seen once, with less than 20% in the top ten. The chain employs TRBV2 and TRBJ2-3, with D perhaps matching TRBD2 (5 bases). The sequencing sample was made of blood. The sequence was obtained from an older woman in good health. Written as DNA, the CDR3 is TGTGCCACCCATGATAGCGTAACAGATACGCAGTATTTT. This gives the protein CATHDSVTDTQYF. Complete variable domain (other parts from reference TRBV2 and TRBJ2-3): EPEVTQTPSHQVTQMGQEVILRCVPISNHLYFYWYRQILGQKVEFLVSFYNNEISEKSEIFDDQFSVERPDGSNFTLKIRSTKLEDSAMYFCATHDSVTDTQYFGPGTRLTVL.